A selection of T cell receptor beta chains follows, all from one sample in a study of T cell clones after liver transplantation. TCRdb keeps only in-frame clones here, not all; method: immunoSEQ multiplex PCR. The sample lists roughly 100,000 clones, around 80% seen once, with approximately 3% in the top ten. The sample in question was CD4+ T cells from blood, obtained approximately 45 months after liver transplant. Source of these receptors: a human patient who received a liver transplant. Some T cells here may be from the graft donor. Each CDR3 is given with its conserved first and last residue. D genes are given only for firm matches. Size tells how often a clone was seen (once, few, many) or the class of an expanded clone, and some rows leave it out.

TRBJ2-6 | TRBV19 | 15 | NA | NA | TGTGCCAGTAGTATATCCGGGTCTGGGGCCAACGTCCTGACTTTC | CASSISGSGANVLTF
TRBJ2-5 | TRBV5-1 | 15 | NA | NA | TGCGCCAGCAGCTTGGCCACCGGCTCCGGGGAGACCCAGTACTTC | CASSLATGSGETQYF
TRBJ2-5 | TRBV14 | 15 | few | TRBD2 | TGTGCCAGCAGCCGATCTAGCGGGAGGGAGGAGACCCAGTACTTC | CASSRSSGREETQYF
TRBJ2-1 | TRBV5-5 | 15 | few | TRBD1 | TGTGCCAGCAGCATGACAGGGTTTTCCTACAATGAGCAGTTCTTC | CASSMTGFSYNEQFF
TRBJ1-4 | TRBV30 | 14 | NA | NA | TGTGCCTGGAGTCCCGACGGAGGGAATGAAAAACTGTTTTTT | CAWSPDGGNEKLFF
TRBJ1-2 | TRBV5-4 | 16 | NA | NA | TGTGCCAGCAGCTTGGCAAATACAGCCAAACGCTATGGCTACACCTTC | CASSLANTAKRYGYTF
TRBJ2-7 | TRBV19 | 14 | NA | NA | TGTGCCAGTACCCCCCGGGCGCAGGGCTACGAGCAGTACTTC | CASTPRAQGYEQYF
TRBJ2-5 | TRBV5-4 | 10 | NA | NA | TGTGCCACCGGTGCGGCGACCCAGTACTTC | CATGAATQYF
TRBJ1-6 | TRBV6-6 | 14 | NA | NA | TGTGCCAGCAGAAGGGAAGAGAGGGCTTCACCCCTCCACTTT | CASRREERASPLHF
TRBJ2-5 | TRBV9 | 15 | NA | NA | TGTGCCAGCAGCGTTGGCAGACGTGTCCAAGAGACCCAGTACTTC | CASSVGRRVQETQYF
TRBJ1-6 | TRBV28 | 16 | once | TRBD1 | TGTGCCAGCAGTTTGGCCGGGACAGGGGCTAATTCACCCCTCCACTTT | CASSLAGTGANSPLHF
TRBJ2-7 | TRBV10-2 | 18 | NA | TRBD2 | TGCGCCAGCAGTGATATCAGACTCGGGACTAGCGGGAAATACGAGCAGTACTTC | CASSDIRLGTSGKYEQYF
TRBJ2-7 | TRBV18 | 16 | NA | TRBD2 | TGTGCCAGCTCACCACAGGTAGCGGGGGTTCAAAACGAGCAGTACTTC | CASSPQVAGVQNEQYF
TRBJ2-3 | TRBV11-2 | 17 | NA | TRBD2 | TGTGCCAGCAGCTTAGTGAGGCCAGCGGGGAGCACAGATACGCAGTATTTT | CASSLVRPAGSTDTQYF
TRBJ1-3 | TRBV19 | 14 | NA | NA | TGTGCCAGTACCAAGATGAGTGGTGGAAACACCATATATTTT | CASTKMSGGNTIYF
TRBJ1-3 | TRBV4-1 | 19 | few | NA | TGCGCCAGCAGCCAAGATGGGGGCCGGCGGGGGTACTCTGGAAACACCATATATTTT | CASSQDGGRRGYSGNTIYF
TRBJ2-3 | TRBV5-1 | 17 | NA | TRBD2 | TGCGCCAGCAGCTGGGGACTAGCGGGAGGGGCGACAGATACGCAGTATTTT | CASSWGLAGGATDTQYF
TRBJ2-5 | TRBV7-6 | 16 | NA | NA | TGTGCCAGCAGCTTACGCGGGTCGGCCCTCGGAGAGACCCAGTACTTC | CASSLRGSALGETQYF
TRBJ2-7 | TRBV14 | 17 | NA | NA | TGTGCCAGCAGCCAAGGGAGCCTGGGACGTAGCTCCTACGAGCAGTACTTC | CASSQGSLGRSSYEQYF
TRBJ2-5 | TRBV7-2 | 14 | NA | NA | TGTGCCAGCAGCTACCCCGGGGGCCAAGAGACCCAGTACTTC | CASSYPGGQETQYF
TRBJ1-5 | TRBV28 | 17 | few | NA | TGTGCCAGCAATGCCCCCGGGGGGGGCGAGAGCAATCAGCCCCAGCATTTT | CASNAPGGGESNQPQHF
TRBJ2-5 | TRBV2 | 16 | NA | TRBD2 | TGTGCCAGTCTCTTCGCGGGTAGCGGGGTCCAAGAGACCCAGTACTTC | CASLFAGSGVQETQYF
TRBJ1-1 | TRBV7-8 | 15 | NA | NA | TGTGCCAGCAGCTTAGGGACGGACGGTTTCACTGAAGCTTTCTTT | CASSLGTDGFTEAFF
TRBJ1-5 | TRBV2 | 13 | medium-sized | NA | TGTGCCAGCAGTGTGGACGGTAATCAGCCCCAGCATTTT | CASSVDGNQPQHF
TRBJ2-1 | TRBV5-6 | 17 | NA | TRBD2 | TGTGCCAGCAGCTCCGAGCTAGCGGGGGGACCTTACAATGAGCAGTTCTTC | CASSSELAGGPYNEQFF
TRBJ2-3 | TRBV11-2 | 15 | NA | NA | TGTGCCAGCAGCTTAGGTGATAGAGCCACAGATACGCAGTATTTT | CASSLGDRATDTQYF
TRBJ1-3 | TRBV15 | 17 | NA | TRBD1 | TGTGCCACCAGCAGAGATTTTGGAGGGGGCCCAGGAAACACCATATATTTT | CATSRDFGGGPGNTIYF
TRBJ1-2 | TRBV14 | 14 | NA | NA | TGTGCCAGCAGCCAAGTCCGAACAGGAGCAAGCTACACCTTC | CASSQVRTGASYTF
TRBJ1-2 | TRBV6-4 | 13 | NA | NA | TGTGCCAGCAGTGAGGGGGGGACCTATGGCTACACCTTC | CASSEGGTYGYTF
TRBJ1-3 | TRBV11-3 | 15 | NA | TRBD1 | TGTGCCAGCAGCCCTACAGGGGGCCATGGAAACACCATATATTTT | CASSPTGGHGNTIYF
TRBJ1-3 | TRBV5-3 | 18 | NA | NA | TGTGCCAGAAGCCCGGGGGTTCAGGCCACTATCTCTGGAAACACCATATATTTT | CARSPGVQATISGNTIYF
TRBJ1-2 | TRBV4-3 | 13 | NA | NA | TGCGCCAGCAGCCAAGAAAGAGGAAGGGGCTACACCTTC | CASSQERGRGYTF
TRBJ2-2 | TRBV27 | 13 | once | NA | TGTGCCAGCAGTTTCATCGAGGGGGGGGAGCTGTTTTTT | CASSFIEGGELFF
TRBJ2-1 | TRBV23-1 | 8 | NA | NA | TGCGCCAGCAGTCCAAAGTTCTTC | CASSPKFF
TRBJ1-2 | TRBV30 | 13 | NA | NA | TGTGCCTGGAGAATGTCACAGAACTATGGCTACACCTTC | CAWRMSQNYGYTF
TRBJ2-1 | TRBV7-3 | 16 | NA | NA | TGTGCCAGCAGTCCACAAGGCCTGACCTCCTACAATGAGCAGTTCTTC | CASSPQGLTSYNEQFF
TRBJ2-3 | TRBV28 | 15 | NA | TRBD2 | TGTGCCAGCAGTATAGCGGGAGGGCCATCAGATACGCAGTATTTT | CASSIAGGPSDTQYF
TRBJ2-1 | TRBV7-2 | 12 | NA | NA | TGTGCCAGCAGCCCCCCCGGGGATGAGCAGTTCTTC | CASSPPGDEQFF
TRBJ2-5 | TRBV9 | 14 | NA | NA | TGTGCCAGCAGCGTACAAGGCGCGGGGGAGACCCAGTACTTC | CASSVQGAGETQYF
TRBJ1-6 | TRBV19 | 15 | NA | NA | TGTGCCAGTAGCGCCGAAGGGGGCTATAATTCACCCCTCCACTTT | CASSAEGGYNSPLHF
TRBJ2-5 | TRBV4-2 | 16 | NA | NA | TGTGCCAGCAGCCAAGAGGGTTTACTGGCTGAAGAGACCCAGTACTTC | CASSQEGLLAEETQYF
TRBJ2-7 | TRBV7-2 | 11 | once | NA | TGTGCCAGCAGCTTATGGAACGAGCAGTACTTC | CASSLWNEQYF
TRBJ2-1 | TRBV5-8 | 15 | NA | NA | TGTGCCAGCATAATCAGGCTAGCGAACTACAATGAGCAGTTCTTC | CASIIRLANYNEQFF
TRBJ2-3 | TRBV5-1 | 15 | NA | TRBD1 | TGCGCCAGCAGCTGGACAGGGGGCGCGTCAGATACGCAGTATTTT | CASSWTGGASDTQYF
TRBJ2-3 | TRBV7-2 | 13 | NA | NA | TGTGCCAGCCGTCCCGGGACGGGAGATACGCAGTATTTT | CASRPGTGDTQYF
TRBJ1-1 | TRBV5-1 | 13 | NA | NA | TGCGCCAGCAAAGAGACAGGGAACACTGAAGCTTTCTTT | CASKETGNTEAFF
TRBJ2-1 | TRBV5-1 | 16 | NA | TRBD2 | TGCGCCAGCAGCCCGGGACTAGCGGGAGGGAAAGTTGAGCAGTTCTTC | CASSPGLAGGKVEQFF
TRBJ2-3 | TRBV11-1 | 13 | once | NA | TGTGCCAGCAGCGATGTCGTACTCCATACGCAGTATTTT | CASSDVVLHTQYF
TRBJ2-7 | TRBV5-1 | 14 | NA | NA | TGCGCCAGCAGCTTGGCCTTGCAGGCCTACGAGCAGTACTTC | CASSLALQAYEQYF
TRBJ2-7 | TRBV5-1 | 16 | NA | NA | TGCGCCAGCAGCCCCCGTGGCCAGGGAGCCACCTACGAGCAGTACTTC | CASSPRGQGATYEQYF